Listed below are T cell receptor beta chains from one sample, sequenced in a study of cytomegalovirus exposure and HLA in healthy donors. Assay used: immunoSEQ multiplex PCR; TCRdb lists only in-frame clones, some missing. Among 200,000 to 250,000 clones listed, approximately 82% were seen once. The sequencing sample was made of PBMCs. These receptor sequences come from a woman aged 45 to 65 in good health and CMV-seropositive. The CDR3 runs from the conserved cysteine through the conserved F or W. Fields, in order: V gene, clone size, J gene, CDR3 protein. Size is stated for part of the rows, as once, few or many counts, or as a class when the clone is expanded.

>TRBV28|NA|TRBJ1-5
CASSTSGQGYQPQHF
>TRBV5-1|once|TRBJ1-2
CASGLDFQGGGDGYTF
>TRBV18|NA|TRBJ2-7
CASSVTGSGSFGQYF
>TRBV9|NA|TRBJ1-1
CASSVDILNTEAFF
>TRBV2|NA|TRBJ1-6
CASTPGQANSPLHF
>TRBV28|NA|TRBJ1-2
CASSRDRAGYGYTF
>TRBV5-3|once|TRBJ1-2
CARSVGAGGGYTF
>TRBV14|once|TRBJ2-7
CASSQSPPPTVYEQYF
>TRBV18|NA|TRBJ2-6
CASSPWLAGDSGANVLTF
>TRBV7-8|NA|TRBJ1-5
CASSFSPAHYNQPQHF
>TRBV6-5|NA|TRBJ2-7
CASSYGRYGQYF
>TRBV30|NA|TRBJ1-1
CAWSVDSVLGEAFF
>TRBV6-5|NA|TRBJ1-2
CASSASGIGYGYTF
>TRBV2|NA|TRBJ1-3
CASSEQGAGGNTIYF
>TRBV6-5|NA|TRBJ2-3
CASRHRVTDTQYF
>TRBV4-1|NA|TRBJ2-4
CASSQEWGTGENIQYF
>TRBV19|NA|TRBJ1-2
CASVGPGQLNYGYTF
>TRBV6-5|NA|TRBJ2-7
CASHRRGSGTYEQYF
>TRBV18|NA|TRBJ2-2
CASSPYTGTVNTGELFF
>TRBV7-6|once|TRBJ2-7
CASSLGPPGQAFNEQYF
>TRBV5-8|NA|TRBJ2-7
CASSPTGGSSYEQYF
>TRBV4-2|few|TRBJ2-7
CASSLTSSYEQYF
>TRBV6-6|NA|TRBJ2-1
CASRPRSSYNEQFF
>TRBV7-6|NA|TRBJ2-5
CASSHGGGSNFGAQYF
>TRBV2|NA|TRBJ2-3
CASSGGQGTSRTDTQYF
>TRBV4-1|few|TRBJ1-1
CASSQDHGNTEAFF
>TRBV7-9|NA|TRBJ1-1
CASRQSANTEAFF
>TRBV30|NA|TRBJ2-3
CAWSGTVPDTQYF
>TRBV7-7|NA|TRBJ2-5
CASSSDREETQYF
>TRBV5-1|NA|TRBJ1-2
CASSLEGQGNDYGYTF
>TRBV2|NA|TRBJ1-6
CASSEMRGYNSPLHF
>TRBV28|NA|TRBJ2-7
CASSTSGGDSYEQYF
>TRBV2|NA|TRBJ2-3
CASSESYRGGTQYF
>TRBV21-1|NA|TRBJ2-2
CATEGTGDTGELFF
>TRBV15|NA|TRBJ1-2
CATSRVQTNYGYTF
>TRBV7-2|NA|TRBJ2-5
CASSLGRQETQYF
>TRBV6-5|NA|TRBJ1-2
CASRLTGGSYGYTF
>TRBV29-1|NA|TRBJ2-7
CSVEGDRGSEQYF
>TRBV9|NA|TRBJ1-6
CASSVDRVDSPLHF
>TRBV2|NA|TRBJ2-2
CASSVGQGSTGELFF
>TRBV7-2|NA|TRBJ2-7
CASSLERGGISIYEQYF
>TRBV19|NA|TRBJ1-1
CASLGGTVNTEAFF
>TRBV7-3|NA|TRBJ2-1
CASSLTWTGEAREQFF
>TRBV9|NA|TRBJ2-7
CASSVGSGVPYEQYF
>TRBV6-1|NA|TRBJ2-5
CASSDRGGFQETQYF
>TRBV5-6|NA|TRBJ1-1
CASSLGREAFF
>TRBV9|NA|TRBJ2-5
CASSVGSVQSGTQYF
>TRBV29-1|NA|TRBJ1-3
CSVGDRGGNTIYF
>TRBV5-4|NA|TRBJ2-3
CASSFDRGEDTQYF
>TRBV20-1|NA|TRBJ2-7
CSAPDSYEQYF
>TRBV2|NA|TRBJ1-4
CASSELRTGNEKLFF
>TRBV2|NA|TRBJ2-3
CASTLQQGSTDTQYF
>TRBV5-6|once|TRBJ2-3
CASSQPLARGVSDTQYF
>TRBV13|NA|TRBJ2-7
CASTRGRGGDSYEQYF
>TRBV7-3|NA|TRBJ1-1
CASSLSGDSWDTEAFF